A selection of T cell receptor beta chains follows, all from one sample in a study of blood T cells in healthy people across ages. TCRdb called the 5' RACE reads again in MiXCR, with one record for every CDR3 protein. The sample shows approximately 770,000 distinct CDR3 sequences, roughly 64% of them seen only once. The specimen was blood. These receptor sequences come from a man aged 30 to 45 in good health. Both conserved end residues are part of each CDR3. The D gene is left open where the match is weak. A row's size may be missing; if present it is once, few, many or a size class.

TRBD1 - TRBJ1-2 TRBV9 CASRGQGGYGYTF TGTGCCAGCAGGGGACAGGGCGGCTATGGCTACACCTTC
- - TRBJ2-3 TRBV20-1 CSASYYLLRTSSTDTQYF TGCAGTGCTAGTTACTACCTATTGAGGACCTCTAGCACAGATACGCAGTATTTT
- - TRBJ1-2 TRBV20-1 CSARSGPLGGYTF TGCAGTGCTAGATCCGGACCTTTGGGTGGCTACACCTTC
- - TRBJ2-5 TRBV6-2/TRBV6-3 CASNPRGMIETQYF TGTGCCAGCAACCCACGGGGGATGATTGAGACCCAGTACTTC
- - TRBJ2-7 TRBV10-3 CAIRGTTGSHEQYF TGTGCCATCAGGGGAACGACAGGCTCCCACGAGCAGTACTTC
- - TRBJ2-7 TRBV5-1 CASGLGTRMYEQYF TGCGCCAGCGGCTTGGGTACTAGAATGTACGAGCAGTACTTC
TRBD1 - TRBJ1-2 TRBV5-1 CASSWGTAVYGYTF TGCGCCAGCAGCTGGGGGACAGCCGTCTATGGCTACACCTTC
- - TRBJ1-2 TRBV20-1 CSARDMTGYTF TGCAGTGCTAGAGATATGACTGGCTACACCTTC
- - TRBJ2-1 TRBV20-1 CSARDSGSRRHNEQFF TGCAGTGCTAGAGATTCAGGCTCCCGTAGACACAATGAGCAGTTCTTC
- few TRBJ2-5 TRBV7-2 CASSSWVGETQYF TGTGCCAGCAGCTCGTGGGTGGGAGAGACCCAGTACTTC
- few TRBJ2-7 TRBV3-1 CASREGNEQYF TGTGCCAGCAGAGAGGGGAACGAGCAGTACTTC
TRBD2 - TRBJ2-1 TRBV9 CASSVGGRTSGRYSYNEQFF TGTGCCAGCAGCGTAGGTGGGCGGACTAGCGGGAGGTACTCCTACAATGAGCAGTTCTTC
TRBD1 - TRBJ1-5 TRBV12-3/TRBV12-4 CASSPTGAHQPQHF TGTGCCAGCAGTCCCACAGGGGCCCATCAGCCCCAGCATTTT
- - TRBJ1-6 TRBV6-2/TRBV6-3 CASSLRTEVSPLHF TGTGCCAGCAGCCTAAGGACAGAAGTTTCACCCCTCCACTTT
TRBD2 - TRBJ2-5 TRBV5-1 CASSLSWRGAPQETQYF TGCGCCAGCAGCTTGTCTTGGCGGGGGGCCCCCCAAGAGACCCAGTACTTC
TRBD1 - TRBJ2-7 TRBV25-1 CASRALQGADEQYF TGTGCCAGCAGGGCCCTACAGGGGGCGGACGAGCAGTACTTC
TRBD1 few TRBJ2-7 TRBV14 CASSQEQGVDEQYF TGTGCCAGCAGCCAAGAACAGGGGGTAGACGAGCAGTACTTC
TRBD2 - TRBJ2-3 TRBV7-7 CASSPRGSGSDTQYF TGTGCTAGCAGCCCCCGGGGTAGCGGGAGTGATACGCAGTATTTT
- - TRBJ2-1 TRBV10-2 CASSESDGGLRNEQFF TGCGCCAGCAGTGAGTCGGATGGAGGGCTTCGCAATGAGCAGTTCTTC
- - TRBJ1-1 TRBV30 CAWQYTEAFF TGTGCCTGGCAGTACACTGAAGCTTTCTTT
- - TRBJ2-3 TRBV10-3 CAISTGEGTDTQYF TGTGCCATCAGCACAGGGGAGGGCACAGATACGCAGTATTTT
- - TRBJ1-6 TRBV20-1 CSAPVGSSYNSPLHF TGCAGTGCCCCCGTGGGGAGCTCCTATAATTCACCCCTCCACTTT